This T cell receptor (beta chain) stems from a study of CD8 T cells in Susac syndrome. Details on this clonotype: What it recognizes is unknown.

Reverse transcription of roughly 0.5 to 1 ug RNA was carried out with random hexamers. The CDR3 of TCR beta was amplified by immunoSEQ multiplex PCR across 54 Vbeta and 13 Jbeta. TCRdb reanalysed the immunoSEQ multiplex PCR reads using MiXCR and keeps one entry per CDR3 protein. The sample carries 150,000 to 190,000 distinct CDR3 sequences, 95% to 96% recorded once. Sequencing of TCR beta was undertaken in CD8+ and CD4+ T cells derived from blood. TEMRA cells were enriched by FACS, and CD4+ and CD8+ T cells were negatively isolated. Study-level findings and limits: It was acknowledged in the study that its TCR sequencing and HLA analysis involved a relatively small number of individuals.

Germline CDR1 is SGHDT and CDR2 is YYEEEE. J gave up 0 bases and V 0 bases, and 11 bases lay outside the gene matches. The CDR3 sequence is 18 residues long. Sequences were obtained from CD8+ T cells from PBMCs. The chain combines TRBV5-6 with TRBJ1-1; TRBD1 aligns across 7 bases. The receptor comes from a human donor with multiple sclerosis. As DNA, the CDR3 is TGTGCCAGCAGCTTGGAAGGTCCGGGACAGACATTGAACACTGAAGCTTTCTTT. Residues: CASSLEGPGQTLNTEAFF.